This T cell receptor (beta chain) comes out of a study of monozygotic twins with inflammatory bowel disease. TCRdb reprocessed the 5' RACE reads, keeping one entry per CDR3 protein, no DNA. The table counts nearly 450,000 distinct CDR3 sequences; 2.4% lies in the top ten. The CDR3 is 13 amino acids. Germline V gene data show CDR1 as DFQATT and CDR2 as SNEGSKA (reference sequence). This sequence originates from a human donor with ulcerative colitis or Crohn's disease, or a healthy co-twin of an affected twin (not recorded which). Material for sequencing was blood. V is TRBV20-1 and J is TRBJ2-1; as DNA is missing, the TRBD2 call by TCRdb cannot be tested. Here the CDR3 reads CSARGLENNEQFF.